A single sample gave rise to the 4 T cell receptor beta chains below, sequenced in a study of shared T cell receptors in the human thymus. Using immunoSEQ multiplex PCR, the repertoire was profiled, and TCRdb retains in-frame clones only, with some absent. Here the sample spans hundreds of thousands of clones, 80% to 90% being singletons. These records were also assigned to another study, of human thymus T cells.

Sequenced input: thymocytes. The receptor source for this set is a boy less than two years old with a congenital heart defect.

This clone was found once. The chain joins TRBV29-1 to TRBJ2-7; 10 nucleotides match TRBD1. The CDR3 length is 14 residues. The V and J ends lost 7 bases and 5 bases, in that order; junction bases with no gene match: 11. CDR1 SQVTM and CDR2 ANQGSEA come from the germline V gene. CDR3 in DNA: TGCAGCGCACAACACCGGGACAGGGGTGACGAGCAGTACTTC. This encodes CSAQHRDRGDEQYF.

V and J are TRBV19 and TRBJ1-5; 8 bases map to TRBD1. This CDR3 has 15 amino acids. Germline CDR1 and CDR2: LNHDA and SQIVND (reference sequence). V lost 8 bases to trimming and J lost 4 bases; unmatched junction nucleotides: 10. CDR3 protein: CASRGQGTPNQPQHF. CDR3 bases: TGTGCCAGTCGCGGACAGGGAACCCCGAATCAGCCCCAGCATTTT.

This chain joins TRBV7-2 and TRBJ2-5, with TRBD1 as a possible D gene (5 bases). The germline V gene encodes CDR1 SGHTA and CDR2 FQGNSA. The CDR3 has 15 residues. Trimming pared 2 bases from V and 5 bases from J, leaving 15 bases between. The CDR3, as DNA: TGTGCCAGCAGCTTAATGGCAGGGTTGGGGGAGACCCAGTACTTC. Its protein is CASSLMAGLGETQYF. The full variable domain, its missing parts supplied by reference TRBV7-2 and TRBJ2-5, is GAGVSQSPSNKVTEKGKDVELRCDPISGHTALYWYRQSLGQGLEFLIYFQGNSAPDKSGLPSDRFSAERTGGSVSTLTIQRTQQEDSAVYLCASSLMAGLGETQYFGPGTRLLVL.

V and J are TRBV12-5 and TRBJ2-7; TRBD2 matches 8 bases. CDR1 LGHNT and CDR2 FRNRAP come from the germline V gene. The CDR3 is 12 amino acids. The CDR3 DNA reads TGTGCCAGCGGGAGTAGAGGGTACGAGCAGTACTTC. Translated, it gives CASGSRGYEQYF.